Following are 5 T cell receptor beta chains from one sample sequenced in a study of identifying expanded T cells in peripheral blood. TCRdb keeps only in-frame clones here, not all; method: immunoSEQ multiplex PCR. The table includes about 100,000 clones, around 90% detected once. Sequencing was performed on blood. The source of these receptors is a person aged 18-70 years in good health.

V gene TRBV5-1 combines with J gene TRBJ2-2; weak D call: TRBD1 (5 bases). The CDR3 has 13 amino acids. Germline CDR1 and CDR2: SGHRS and YFSETQ. The germline V and J ends were trimmed by 5 bases and 5 bases, with 10 bases remaining between them. The CDR3 DNA reads as TGCGCCAGCAGGGGGCAGACGACCGGGGAGCTGTTTTTT. It specifies CASRGQTTGELFF.

The CDR3 nucleotides read TGCAGCGTAAAGGGTGGACTCAGCTCCTACAATGAGCAGTTCTTC. It yields the protein CSVKGGLSSYNEQFF. V and J are TRBV29-1 and TRBJ2-1; D possibly corresponds to TRBD2 (5 bases). From germline, CDR1 is SQVTM and CDR2 ANQGSEA. This CDR3 contains 15 residues. With 6 bases removed from V and 0 bases from J, the gap between germline ends came to 15 bases.

The chain has TRBV2 and TRBJ1-4, with 8 bases matching TRBD1. V was pared by 5 bases and J by 3 bases, with 5 bases of the junction left unmatched. This CDR3 is built from 15 residues. The germline V gene encodes CDR1 SNHLY and CDR2 FYNNEI. The CDR3 loop reads CASSSQGAANEKLFF. The CDR3 DNA sequence: TGTGCCAGCAGTTCCCAGGGGGCAGCTAATGAAAAACTGTTTTTT.

The J gene is TRBJ1-2, the V gene TRBV10-3, with 7 positions matching TRBD1. From germline, CDR1 is ENHRY and CDR2 SYGVKD. V lost 3 bases and J lost 5; bases outside the gene matches: 6. The CDR3 runs to 14 residues. CDR3 sequence: CAISETGVGYGYTF. CDR3 bases: TGTGCCATCAGTGAAACAGGGGTGGGGTATGGCTACACCTTC.

This clone was recorded once. The chain combines TRBV6-1 with TRBJ1-1; D may be TRBD1 (5 bases). The length of the CDR3 is 14 residues. Germline-derived CDR1 and CDR2 are MNHNS and SASEGT. Trimming removed 4 bases at V and 4 bases at J, with 13 bases between. The CDR3 here is CASSAKTVGTEAFF. CDR3 nucleotides: TGTGCCAGCAGTGCCAAGACAGTAGGCACTGAAGCTTTCTTT.